Below are 15 T cell receptor beta chains sequenced from a single sample in a study of blood T cells in healthy people across ages. Sample-barcoded 5' priming and a J-beta primer mix drove a second PCR of 7 to 11 cycles. TCRdb reanalysed the 5' RACE reads using MiXCR and keeps one entry per CDR3 protein. The sample has around 800,000 distinct CDR3 sequences; 40% to 50% are singletons. Sequencing was performed on blood. The receptor source for this set is a man between 60 and 70 years old in good health.

The chain is built from TRBV6-5 and TRBJ1-5, with 8 nucleotides matching TRBD1. The CDR3 is 14 residues long. In germline, CDR1 is MNHEY, CDR2 SVGAGI. With 6 bases clipped from V and 4 bases from J, the junction kept 5 bases outside the gene matches. In nucleotides, the CDR3 is TGTGCCAGCAGCCGACAGGGGACGAATCAGCCCCAGCATTTT. Its protein product is CASSRQGTNQPQHF.

This clonotype was counted ten times or more. The J gene is TRBJ2-3, the V gene TRBV12-3 or TRBV12-4; 10 nucleotides agree with TRBD2. This CDR3 spans 14 amino acids. After removal of 5 bases from V and 4 bases from J, the junction contained 3 bases not matched to a gene. CDR3 amino acids: CASSPSGGPDTQYF. For the CDR3, the DNA is TGTGCCAGCAGTCCTAGCGGGGGCCCAGATACGCAGTATTTT.

There are a few counts of this clonotype. This chain links TRBV12-5 with TRBJ1-2; D is unresolved. Looked up from germline, CDR1 is LGHNT and CDR2 is FRNRAP. V lost 2 bases to trimming and J lost 7 bases, with 8 bases between them. The CDR3 length is 12 residues. The CDR3 DNA reads as TGTGCTAGTGGTTTGTCCCTCGGTGGCTACACCTTC. It specifies CASGLSLGGYTF. The full variable domain, its missing parts supplied by reference TRBV12-5 and TRBJ1-2, is DARVTQTPRHKVTEMGQEVTMRCQPILGHNTVFWYRQTMMQGLELLAYFRNRAPLDDSGMPKDRFSAEMPDATLATLKIQPSEPRDSAVYFCASGLSLGGYTFGSGTRLTVV.

CDR3 in amino acids: CASSLDTQPEQYF. The CDR3 DNA sequence: TGCGCCAGCAGCTTGGACACCCAGCCCGAGCAGTACTTC. This chain joins TRBV5-1 and TRBJ2-7; no firm D call. CDR1 and CDR2 from the germline V gene are SGHRS and YFSETQ. The CDR3 runs 13 residues. The V end lost 0 bases, the J end lost 6 bases, and 10 bases lay between the germline ends.

The V gene is TRBV4-1, the J gene TRBJ2-2; maybe TRBD1 (6 bases). This CDR3 region has 17 residues. Germline V lookup: CDR1 MGHRA, CDR2 YSYEKL. V dropped 4 bases and J dropped 6 bases, with 21 bases sitting between them. This CDR3 is CASSLRTTGITAGELFF. In nucleotides, the CDR3 is TGCGCCAGCAGCCTTAGAACGACAGGCATTACGGCCGGGGAGCTGTTTTTT.

This clonotype has a count of ten or more. J is TRBJ2-7 and V is TRBV4-3, with D tentatively TRBD2 (5 bases). Per germline, CDR1 LGHNA and CDR2 YSLEER. The CDR3 loop spans 16 amino acids. V was shortened by 0 bases and J by 3 bases, with 15 bases between the two germline ends. The CDR3 bases are TGCGCCAGCAGCCAAGATAGGGCAGCGGCTCACTACGAGCAGTACTTC. Protein: CASSQDRAAAHYEQYF.

The chain joins TRBV11-3 to TRBJ2-3; 7 nucleotides align to TRBD1. V dropped 3 bases and J dropped 6; count of bases not matched to a gene: 9. Germline CDR1 is SGHNT and CDR2 is YENEEA. This CDR3 is built from 15 residues. This CDR3 reads CASSLGQNVMDTQYF. The CDR3 DNA sequence: TGTGCCAGCAGCTTGGGACAGAATGTAATGGATACGCAGTATTTT.

Only a few counts were recorded for this clonotype. The chain recombines TRBV5-4 with TRBJ1-6; 7 bases are shared with TRBD1. V gave up 4 bases and J gave up 7 bases; unmatched junction bases: 11. Germline V gene lookup returns CDR1 SGHNT and CDR2 YYREEE (reference sequence). The CDR3 length is 16 residues. The CDR3 bases are TGTGCCAGCAGCCGGCGGGGGACAGAGCAGAATTCACCCCTCCACTTT. Translation: CASSRRGTEQNSPLHF.

V is TRBV6-2 or TRBV6-3 and J is TRBJ2-5, with a possible D match to TRBD1 (6 bases). The germline V gene encodes CDR1 MNHEY and CDR2 SVGEGT. The CDR3 has 13 amino acids. V was trimmed by 6 bases and J by 11 bases, leaving 19 bases between them. The CDR3 DNA reads TGTGCCAGCAGCCTAGAACCGGGACATAGACAGTACTTC. It is translated as CASSLEPGHRQYF.

V is TRBV21-1 and J is TRBJ2-7; whether TRBD2, the table's D call, matches the DNA was not checked. TRBV21-1 is a pseudogene segment. There are 14 residues in the CDR3. The CDR3 DNA reads as TGTGCCAGCTTCGGAGGGGTCGGGAGCTACGAGCAGTACTTC. It yields the protein CASFGGVGSYEQYF.

The chain's CDR3 is CASSFRAGKETQYF. The CDR3 DNA sequence: TGTGCCAGCAGCTTTAGGGCAGGGAAAGAGACCCAGTACTTC. This chain joins TRBV5-6 and TRBJ2-7, with D possibly matching TRBD1 (5 bases). The J call may be faulty, since TRBJ2-5 better matches the DNA end. In germline, CDR1 is SGHDT, CDR2 YYEEEE. This CDR3 is built from 14 residues.

This clonotype was counted a single time. This chain links TRBV20-1 with TRBJ2-7, with D uncertain. The germline V gene has CDR1 DFQATT and CDR2 SNEGSKA (reference sequence). The CDR3 has 10 residues. The V end lost 6 bases, the J end lost 3 bases, and 6 bases lay between the germline ends. CDR3 DNA: TGCAGTGCCCGGTACTACGAGCAGTACTTC. Translation gives CSARYYEQYF.

About this clonotype itself: Given a much more abundant clone one base away, this may be a read error. The V gene is TRBV20-1, the J gene TRBJ2-5; possibly TRBD2 for D (5 bases). This CDR3 comprises 15 residues. CDR1 is DFQATT, CDR2 SNEGSKA, per germline (reference sequence). V was pared by 2 bases and J by 11 bases, with 24 bases between. This CDR3 reads CSARQSVTGYNEQYF. The CDR3 coding sequence is TGCAGTGCTAGACAGAGTGTGACGGGGTACAATGAGCAGTACTTC.

This clonotype has only a few counts. In DNA form, the CDR3 reads TGTGCCAGCAGCTATTACGGGGGGAACAATGAGCAGTTCTTC. It codes for CASSYYGGNNEQFF. This rearrangement joins TRBV11-1 to TRBJ2-1; 7 nucleotides agree with TRBD2. The V gene's germline CDR1 is SGHAT and CDR2 FQDESV (reference sequence). The CDR3 is made up of 14 amino acids. V shed 4 bases and J 5 bases; nucleotides not matched to a gene: 5. Full variable domain (rest looked up from reference TRBV11-1 and TRBJ2-1): EAEVAQSPRYKITEKSQAVAFWCDPISGHATLYWYRQILGQGPELLVQFQDESVVDDSQLPKDRFSAERLKGVDSTLKIQPAELGDSAMYLCASSYYGGNNEQFFGPGTRLTVL.

This clonotype was recorded a few times. The DNA of the CDR3 is TGTGCCAGCAGTTCTGACACTTTTGAGCAGTTCTTC. It codes for CASSSDTFEQFF. The chain joins TRBV12-3 or TRBV12-4 to TRBJ2-1; D is ambiguous. V was clipped by 4 bases and J by 9 bases, with 10 bases between them. The CDR3 consists of 12 residues.